The 15 T cell receptor beta chains presented below share a single source sample, sequenced in a study of blood T cell repertoires in COVID-19. Clones were sequenced by immunoSEQ multiplex PCR, and TCRdb holds only the in-frame ones, with some missing. Among some 160,000 clones listed, under 85% were seen once. What was sequenced was peripheral blood. These TCRs come from a man between 45 and 60 years old with active or convalescent COVID-19.

The CDR3 sequence: CASSEWTGVLGNTIYF. Here the CDR3 DNA reads TGTGCCAGCAGTGAATGGACAGGGGTGCTCGGAAACACCATATATTTT. The rearrangement uses TRBV6-1 and TRBJ1-3; 9 nucleotides line up with TRBD1. Germline V gives CDR1 MNHNS, CDR2 SASEGT. CDR3 length equals 16 residues. The V gene end was trimmed by 2 bases and the J gene end by 4 bases; junction bases not matched to a gene: 6.

The V gene is TRBV27, the J gene TRBJ1-1; possible D gene TRBD1, 5 bases. Looked up from germline, CDR1 is MNHEY and CDR2 is SMNVEV (reference sequence). V was cut by 2 bases and J by 4 bases, with 8 bases left in between. The CDR3 is 13 amino acids. CDR3 sequence (DNA): TGTGCCAGCAGTTTACAGGGCTTCACTGAAGCTTTCTTT. Translated, it gives CASSLQGFTEAFF.

This clone has ten or more counts. The rearrangement links TRBV11-2 to TRBJ1-1, with D possibly being TRBD1 (5 bases). From germline, CDR1 is SGHAT and CDR2 FQNNGV. V gave up 1 base and J gave up 1 base, with 7 bases separating them. The CDR3 runs 14 residues. The DNA of the CDR3 is TGTGCCAGCAGCTTAGGACAGCAGAACACTGAAGCTTTCTTT. This codes for CASSLGQQNTEAFF.

This chain connects TRBV6-1 to TRBJ1-5, with a tentative D call TRBD1 (6 bases). Germline lookup yields CDR1 MNHNS and CDR2 SASEGT. This CDR3 has 14 amino acids. V was pared by 2 bases and J by 2 bases, with 7 bases between. CDR3 bases: TGTGCCAGCAGTGAATCAGGGGGCAATCAGCCCCAGCATTTT. Amino acid sequence: CASSESGGNQPQHF.

As DNA, the CDR3 is TGTGCCAGCAGCCAAGGAGGGTTCGGAAACACCATATATTTT. Translating it yields CASSQGGFGNTIYF. The chain is built from TRBV3-1 (or the pseudogene TRBV3-2) and TRBJ1-3; no clear D. Deletions cut 1 base from V and 4 bases from J, with 8 bases between. The germline CDR1 and CDR2 sequences are LGHDT and YNNKEL (reference sequence). The CDR3 extends over 14 amino acids.

This clone was counted once. This CDR3 reads CASSDLLAGLGEQFF. The CDR3 DNA reads as TGTGCCAGCAGTGACCTCCTAGCGGGCCTTGGTGAGCAGTTCTTC. The chain recombines TRBV6-4 with TRBJ2-1; the match to TRBD2 covers 8 bases. Germline values: CDR1 MRHNA, CDR2 SNTAGT. Trimming took 2 bases from V and 9 from J; bases not matched to a gene: 9. This CDR3 is built from 15 residues.

This clone was seen once. This chain links TRBV6-5 with TRBJ2-7, with D possibly matching TRBD1 (6 bases). Germline CDR1 and CDR2: MNHEY and SVGAGI. Trimming left V 7 bases short and J 6 bases short, with 19 bases between. The CDR3 is 14 residues long. For the CDR3, the DNA is TGTGCCAGCACCCAAGGGGGTCAACCAGGCGAGCAGTACTTC. Translated, it gives CASTQGGQPGEQYF.

The rearrangement uses TRBV7-3 and TRBJ1-2; no definite D call. Germline loops: CDR1 SGHTA, CDR2 FQGTGA. The ends were cut back, 5 bases at V and 8 bases at J, with 15 bases in the middle. The CDR3 is made up of 13 amino acids. The CDR3 DNA follows: TGTGCCAGCAGCCCGTATAGGTACGGGGGCTACACCTTC. Amino acid sequence: CASSPYRYGGYTF.

The rearrangement joins TRBV7-9 to TRBJ2-2; 7 bases are shared with TRBD2. Germline loops: CDR1 SEHNR, CDR2 FQNEAQ (reference sequence). V lost 2 bases to trimming and J lost 7 bases; unmatched junction nucleotides: 13. This CDR3 comprises 17 residues. The CDR3 coding sequence is TGTGCCAGCAGCTTAAGTTTCGGACTAGGATTTATCGGGGAGCTGTTTTTT. It yields the protein CASSLSFGLGFIGELFF.

The genes are TRBV5-4 and TRBJ2-5, with TRBD2 matching 9 bases. The CDR3 spans 15 residues. V shed 1 base and J 4 bases; nucleotides not matched to a gene: 5. Germline V CDR1 and CDR2: SGHNT, YYREEE (reference sequence). CDR3 bases: TGTGCCAGCAGCTTGTGGCGGGAGGGAGGAGAGACCCAGTACTTC. It yields the protein CASSLWREGGETQYF.

This sequence joins TRBV15 and TRBJ2-5; possibly TRBD1 for D (6 bases). Germline CDR1 is LNHNV and CDR2 is YYDKDF (reference sequence). V dropped 0 bases and J dropped 5 bases, with 25 bases sitting between them. The CDR3 has 19 amino acids. CDR3 coding DNA: TGTGCCACCAGCAGAGATCTGAGAGGGCAGGGGCGGAGGAGGGAGACCCAGTACTTC. It translates to CATSRDLRGQGRRRETQYF.

CDR3 in DNA: TGTGCTAGTGGTTTCCGCCTAGCGGGAGGTCCCATCTCTAGCTCCTACAATGAGCAGTTCTTC. Protein product: CASGFRLAGGPISSSYNEQFF. The chain recombines TRBV12-5 with TRBJ2-1; 11 bases are shared with TRBD2. The V and J ends lost 3 bases and 0 bases, in that order; junction bases with no gene match: 16. The CDR3 is 21 amino acids. The germline gives CDR1 LGHNT, CDR2 FRNRAP.

The V gene is TRBV5-3, the J gene TRBJ2-1; tentative D call: TRBD1 (5 bases). TRBV5-3 is reported as an ORF; its role is uncertain. The CDR3 runs to 12 residues. Trimming cost V 4 bases and J 8 bases, with 10 bases left between them. Written as DNA, the CDR3 is TGTGCCAGAAGCCCAGGGTGCGATGAGCAGTTCTTC. It specifies CARSPGCDEQFF.

The chain is built from TRBV30 and TRBJ2-4; the match to TRBD2 covers 15 bases. This CDR3 spans 20 amino acids. Losses at the gene ends were 2 bases for V and 7 bases for J; bases not matched to a gene: 18. Per germline, CDR1 GTSNPN and CDR2 SVGIG (reference sequence). CDR3 in amino acids: CAWSIIRTSGRAGKGNIQYF. Written as DNA, the CDR3 is TGTGCCTGGAGTATAATTCGGACTAGCGGGAGGGCCGGGAAGGGGAACATTCAGTACTTC.

Comment on this clone: Its ends do not fully match the called genes, so a read error is possible. Other DNA variants within this sample encode the same CDR3. This chain links TRBV11-2 with TRBJ1-2, with 7 bases that match TRBD1. The germline gives CDR1 SGHAT, CDR2 FQNNGV. CDR3 size: 16 residues. The CDR3 sequence: CASSLEWRQGVYGYTF. The CDR3 nucleotides read TGTGCCAGTAGCTTAGAGTGGCGTCAGGGGGTCTATGGCTACACCTTC.